This T cell receptor (beta chain) appears in the sequencing data of a study of blood T cell repertoires in COVID-19. This CDR3 spans 15 amino acids. The V end lost 5 bases, the J end lost 3 bases, and 16 bases lay between the germline ends. The germline V gene has CDR1 MNHEY and CDR2 SMNVEV (reference sequence). Original data processing: Nucleated cell counts were estimated from reference gene primer amplification. Some clones are missing from TCRdb's copy, which holds only in-frame ones; the method was immunoSEQ multiplex PCR. The V and J calls and the clone size are those of that table, but D and trimming were determined from the DNA. The table has about 14,000 clones, about 73% seen once.

Sequencing was performed on peripheral blood. This clonotype was sampled from a boy between 2 and 15 years old with active or convalescent COVID-19. V usage is TRBV27 and J usage is TRBJ1-1; D not certain. The CDR3 reads CASSLQAGRHTEAFF. The DNA of the CDR3 is TGTGCCAGCAGTCTTCAGGCGGGCAGACACACTGAAGCTTTCTTT.